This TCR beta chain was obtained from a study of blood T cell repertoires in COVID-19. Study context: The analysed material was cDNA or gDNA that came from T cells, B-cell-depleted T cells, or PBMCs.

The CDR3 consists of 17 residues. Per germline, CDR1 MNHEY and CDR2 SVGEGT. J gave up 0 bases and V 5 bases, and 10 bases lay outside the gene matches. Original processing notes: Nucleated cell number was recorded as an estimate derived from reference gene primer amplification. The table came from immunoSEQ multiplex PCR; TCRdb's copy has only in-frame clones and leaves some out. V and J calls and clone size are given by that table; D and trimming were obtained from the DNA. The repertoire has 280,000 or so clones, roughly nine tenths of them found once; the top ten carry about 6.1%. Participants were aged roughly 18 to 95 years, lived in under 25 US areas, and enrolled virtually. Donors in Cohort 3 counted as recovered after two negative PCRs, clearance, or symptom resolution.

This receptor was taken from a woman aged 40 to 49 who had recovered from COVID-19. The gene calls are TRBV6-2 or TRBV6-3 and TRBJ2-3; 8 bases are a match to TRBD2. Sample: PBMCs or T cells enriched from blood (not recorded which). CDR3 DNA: TGTGCCAGCAGTCCCCCAACTAGCGGCAAAAGCACAGATACGCAGTATTTT. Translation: CASSPPTSGKSTDTQYF.